The sample holds many counts of the clone carrying this T cell receptor (beta chain). What it binds is not known. TCR beta CDR3 regions were amplified from RNA transcripts. Using the HTBI primer set, a first-round RT-PCR was run on the TCR CDR3. TCRdb called the multiplex PCR reads again in MiXCR, with one record for every CDR3 protein. This table has under 350,000 distinct CDR3 sequences, 18% appearing once. The record originates from a study of T cells in Graves' hyperthyroidism and ophthalmopathy. Study-level findings and limits: In simple terms, a model built on 13 V-J features told ophthalmopathy apart from stable hyperthyroidism.

The CDR3 sequence is 15 residues long. Germline assignment: CDR1 SGHTA and CDR2 FQGNSA. With 1 base removed from V and 0 bases from J, the gap between germline ends came to 7 bases. The receptor's source is a woman between 50 and 59 years old with Graves' hyperthyroidism. The gene calls are TRBV7-2 and TRBJ2-1; D is unresolved. The specimen sequenced was blood. The CDR3 is CASSLGMSSYNEQFF. CDR3 DNA sequence: TGTGCCAGCAGCTTAGGGATGAGCTCCTACAATGAGCAGTTCTTC.